The 9 T cell receptor beta chains in this list originate from one sample, sequenced in a study of CD8 T cells in Susac syndrome. Random-hexamer reverse transcription was applied to roughly 0.45 to 1 ug RNA. MiXCR, run by TCRdb on the immunoSEQ multiplex PCR reads, gives a single entry per CDR3 protein. The table records about 190,000 distinct CDR3 sequences, roughly 94% of them present only once. The specimen was CD8+ T cells from PBMCs. The receptor source for this set is a human donor with Susac syndrome.

This clonotype occurred once. The chain joins TRBV2 to TRBJ2-4, with 11 bases aligning to TRBD2. V gave up 8 bases and J gave up 3 bases; unmatched junction bases: 6. Germline CDR1 reads SNHLY; CDR2 reads FYNNEI. The CDR3 covers 15 residues. CDR3 sequence: CASDTSGGFKNIQYF. The CDR3 coding sequence is TGTGCCAGCGACACTAGCGGGGGTTTCAAAAACATTCAGTACTTC.

Only one count was recorded for this clonotype. The chain recombines TRBV7-9 with TRBJ1-2, with TRBD1 identical over 9 bases. V lost 5 bases and J lost 8; bases outside the gene matches: 12. CDR3 length: 15 amino acids. Germline V gives CDR1 SEHNR, CDR2 FQNEAQ (reference sequence). The chain's CDR3 is CASSGGDRESIGYTF. The CDR3 nucleotides are TGTGCCAGCAGCGGAGGGGACAGGGAATCCATCGGCTACACCTTC. Complete variable domain (other parts from reference TRBV7-9 and TRBJ1-2): DTGVSQNPRHKITKRGQNVTFRCDPISEHNRLYWYRQTLGQGPEFLTYFQNEAQLEKSRLLSDRFSAERPKGSFSTLEIQRTEQGDSAMYLCASSGGDRESIGYTFGSGTRLTVV.

This clonotype was picked up one time. The gene calls are TRBV30 and TRBJ1-6; 8 bases agree with TRBD1. CDR3 length: 15 amino acids. CDR1 and CDR2 (germline): GTSNPN, SVGIG (reference sequence). Trimming took 2 bases from V and 8 from J; bases not matched to a gene: 8. The chain's CDR3 is CAWSPMDREDSPLHF. CDR3 nucleotide sequence: TGTGCCTGGAGTCCGATGGACAGGGAGGATTCACCCCTCCACTTT.

The chain has TRBV7-9 and TRBJ2-7, with a possible D match to TRBD1 (5 bases). Germline V lookup: CDR1 SEHNR, CDR2 FQNEAQ (reference sequence). V was pared by 2 bases and J by 7 bases, with 18 bases between. CDR3 length equals 15 residues. The CDR3 is CASSLIQGPTLEQYF. CDR3 nucleotide sequence: TGTGCCAGCAGCTTAATCCAGGGCCCCACGTTGGAGCAGTACTTC.

This chain connects TRBV5-1 to TRBJ1-1; possible D gene TRBD1, 6 bases. Trimming left V 0 bases short and J 4 bases short, with 25 bases between. Germline CDR1 reads SGHRS; CDR2 reads YFSETQ. This CDR3 is built from 19 residues. CDR3 residues: CASSLVGSGGQATGTEAFF. The CDR3 DNA is TGCGCCAGCAGCTTGGTAGGTTCTGGGGGACAAGCGACCGGCACTGAAGCTTTCTTT. Drawing the rest from reference TRBV5-1 and TRBJ1-1, the complete variable domain is KAGVTQTPRYLIKTRGQQVTLSCSPISGHRSVSWYQQTPGQGLQFLFEYFSETQRNKGNFPGRFSGRQFSNSRSEMNVSTLELGDSALYLCASSLVGSGGQATGTEAFFGQGTRLTVV.

This chain uses TRBV4-1 with TRBJ2-1; maybe TRBD2 (5 bases). In germline, CDR1 is MGHRA, CDR2 YSYEKL. This CDR3 has 14 residues. V was shortened by 0 bases and J by 14 bases, with 17 bases between the two germline ends. The DNA for the CDR3 is TGCGCCAGCAGCCAAGATCTCCCCCCTACCGGGAAGTTCTTC. Its protein product is CASSQDLPPTGKFF.

This clonotype came up once. The J gene is TRBJ2-1, the V gene TRBV7-9, with D maybe TRBD2 (5 bases). Trimming took 5 bases from V and 9 from J, leaving 14 bases between them. The CDR3 spans 13 residues. Germline V gene lookup returns CDR1 SEHNR and CDR2 FQNEAQ (reference sequence). The CDR3 region is CASSPTAVGEQFF. The CDR3 nucleotides are TGTGCCAGCAGCCCCACAGCGGTCGGTGAGCAGTTCTTC.

The chain employs TRBV9 and TRBJ2-1; 9 bases map to TRBD1. Germline trimming cut 3 bases from V and 8 bases from J; bases unmatched to any gene: 12. This CDR3 comprises 16 residues. The germline gives CDR1 SGDLS, CDR2 YYNGEE. As DNA, the CDR3 is TGTGCCAGCAGCGGAGCACCGGGACAGGGATACCATGAGCAGTTCTTC. Translating gives CASSGAPGQGYHEQFF.

The chain has TRBV28 and TRBJ2-3, with TRBD2 matching 11 bases. V was pared by 5 bases and J by 0 bases, with 16 bases of the junction left unmatched. CDR3 length: 20 residues. The germline V gene has CDR1 MDHEN and CDR2 SYDVKM. This CDR3 reads CASSTRLAGKTLSSTDTQYF. CDR3 coding DNA: TGTGCCAGCAGTACGCGACTAGCGGGGAAAACATTGTCTAGCACAGATACGCAGTATTTT.